The clone carrying this T cell receptor beta chain has only one observation. Antigen unknown. Unrecorded immune exposures were likely, despite nominal health at sampling. Germline V CDR1 and CDR2: LGHNA, YNFKEQ. V was clipped by 0 bases and J by 9 bases; unmatched bases: 11. The CDR3 contains 17 residues. The entry originates in a study of cytomegalovirus exposure and HLA in healthy donors. Findings of the study overall: It was shown in a later analysis that HLA-associated TCR beta chains were more clonally expanded than other, equally common chains. Sequences of the TCR beta chain were said to predict the HLA-A and HLA-B alleles of most subjects accurately. Later analysis demonstrated an association between a missense DCLRE1C variant and TCR beta V- and J-gene trimming.

In the PCR, 60 Vbeta and 13 Jbeta primers were used. The protocol was immunoSEQ multiplex PCR, while the TCRdb copy is restricted to in-frame clones and leaves out a portion. In the table there are about 180,000 clones, roughly 86% of which are singletons. Sequencing was done on a sample of PBMCs. The sequence derives from a girl aged 10 to 17 in good health and CMV-seropositive. J is TRBJ2-1 and V is TRBV4-2, with TRBD2 identical over 10 bases. The CDR3 region has the DNA TGTGCCAGCAGCCAAGATTCCCCCAGCGGGGGGGTCCGTGAGCAGTTCTTC. It encodes CASSQDSPSGGVREQFF.